The 8 T cell receptor beta chains presented below share a single source sample, sequenced in a study of beta chain features in type 1 diabetes. The authors reverse transcribed all of the isolated RNA, so sequencing captured expressed TCRB transcripts. Libraries were prepared by immunoSEQ multiplex PCR; TCRdb keeps only in-frame clonotypes and omits some of them. This table has 900,000 or so clones, roughly a sixth appearing once. The sample taken for sequencing was naive CD4+ T cells from blood. Source of these receptors: a woman under 30 in good health.

V is TRBV11-3 and J is TRBJ2-2; 12 bases line up with TRBD2. V was clipped by 5 bases and J by 2 bases; unmatched bases: 3. CDR3 size: 16 residues. Per the germline V gene, CDR1 is SGHNT and CDR2 is YENEEA. The CDR3 DNA reads TGTGCCAGCAGCCCTAGCGGGAGGGGTAACACCGGGGAGCTGTTTTTT. Its translation: CASSPSGRGNTGELFF. The variable domain in full, with the rest retrieved from reference TRBV11-3 and TRBJ2-2, is EAGVVQSPRYKIIEKKQPVAFWCNPISGHNTLYWYLQNLGQGPELLIRYENEEAVDDSQLPKDRFSAERLKGVDSTLKIQPAELGDSAVYLCASSPSGRGNTGELFFGEGSRLTVL.

This clone was counted a few times. The chain couples TRBV6-4 to TRBJ2-1; D gene ambiguous. The CDR3 runs to 13 residues. CDR1 MRHNA and CDR2 SNTAGT come from the germline V gene. The V gene lost 6 bases and the J gene lost 6 bases, with 12 bases spanning the gap. CDR3 residues: CASRDLNSNEQFF. The CDR3 DNA reads as TGTGCCAGCAGGGATCTCAACAGCAATGAGCAGTTCTTC.

The chain has TRBV29-1 and TRBJ2-5; D may be TRBD2 (6 bases). Trimming pared 2 bases from V and 4 bases from J, leaving 14 bases between. Germline V CDR1 and CDR2: SQVTM, ANQGSEA. The CDR3 contains 14 residues. CDR3 loop: CSVERVLAGETQYF. The CDR3 DNA is TGCAGCGTTGAAAGGGTACTAGCCGGAGAGACCCAGTACTTC.

The table lists this clone with a count of one. J is TRBJ2-7 and V is TRBV7-9; 10 bases map to TRBD2. With V trimmed by 2 bases and J by 5 bases, 9 bases remained unmatched. CDR1 SEHNR and CDR2 FQNEAQ come from the germline V gene (reference sequence). The CDR3 is made up of 16 amino acids. Written as DNA, the CDR3 is TGTGCCAGCAGCTTAAAACCGGGACTAGCGTCCCACGAGCAGTACTTC. It translates to CASSLKPGLASHEQYF. The full variable domain, completed using reference TRBV7-9 and TRBJ2-7, is DTGVSQNPRHKITKRGQNVTFRCDPISEHNRLYWYRQTLGQGPEFLTYFQNEAQLEKSRLLSDRFSAERPKGSFSTLEIQRTEQGDSAMYLCASSLKPGLASHEQYFGPGTRLTVT.

The J gene is TRBJ2-5, the V gene TRBV27; D gene uncertain. Germline V gene sequence: CDR1 MNHEY, CDR2 SMNVEV (reference sequence). The ends were cut back, 3 bases at V and 3 bases at J, with 8 bases in the middle. This CDR3 is 13 amino acids long. The CDR3: CASSFSHEETQYF. In nucleotides, the CDR3 is TGTGCCAGCAGTTTTTCCCATGAAGAGACCCAGTACTTC.

The V call is TRBV7-2, the J call TRBJ2-3; 10 bases line up with TRBD2. The trim removed 5 bases at V and 4 bases at J, leaving 6 bases unmatched. Germline CDR1 and CDR2: SGHTA and FQGNSA. The CDR3 extends over 15 amino acids. This chain's CDR3 is CASSNSGRVADTQYF. CDR3 coding DNA: TGTGCCAGCAGCAACAGCGGGAGGGTTGCAGATACGCAGTATTTT.

The DNA of the CDR3 is TGTGCCAGCAGCCGTGCCGGCCGATACTACGAGCAGTACTTC. Translating it yields CASSRAGRYYEQYF. The chain joins TRBV16 to TRBJ2-7; D call uncertain. The length of the CDR3 is 14 residues. Trimming left V 4 bases short and J 3 bases short, with 13 bases between. Germline V lookup: CDR1 KGHSY, CDR2 FQNENV.

The chain couples TRBV27 to TRBJ2-2, with D perhaps TRBD1 (5 bases). The germline V gene has CDR1 MNHEY and CDR2 SMNVEV (reference sequence). This CDR3 region has 15 residues. V gave up 6 bases and J gave up 7 bases, with 18 bases separating them. CDR3 nucleotide sequence: TGTGCCAGCAGGTCCGTCAGCAGGGCGGTCGGGGAGCTGTTTTTT. It encodes CASRSVSRAVGELFF.